Following are 29 T cell receptor beta chains from one sample sequenced in a study of cytomegalovirus exposure and HLA in healthy donors. A multiplex PCR was run with 60 Vbeta primers and 13 Jbeta primers. Repertoires were generated with immunoSEQ multiplex PCR, while TCRdb's copy carries only in-frame clones and drops some. The sample has 95,000 to 100,000 clones, under 80% seen once. The material sequenced was PBMCs. The receptor set was obtained from a man aged 35 to 55 in good health and CMV-seropositive.

The chain combines TRBV19 with TRBJ2-7; 7 bases agree with TRBD2. Germline CDR1 and CDR2: LNHDA and SQIVND (reference sequence). V was clipped by 3 bases and J by 0 bases; unmatched bases: 5. The CDR3 consists of 15 residues. The CDR3 coding sequence is TGTGCCAGTAGTATCTTGCGGGGGTACTCCTACGAGCAGTACTTC. This gives the protein CASSILRGYSYEQYF. Full variable domain (remainder filled in from reference TRBV19 and TRBJ2-7): DGGITQSPKYLFRKEGQNVTLSCEQNLNHDAMYWYRQDPGQGLRLIYYSQIVNDFQKGDIAEGYSVSREKKESFPLTVTSAQKNPTAFYLCASSILRGYSYEQYFGPGTRLTVT.

V usage is TRBV23-1 and J usage is TRBJ2-5; the match to TRBD1 covers 8 bases. TRBV23-1 is identified as an open reading frame with a role that is uncertain. V trimming: 3 bases; J trimming: 11 bases; junction bases outside the gene matches: 17. This CDR3 has 16 residues. CDR3 sequence: CASSHEKGQGWDEQYF. The CDR3 region has the DNA TGCGCCAGCAGTCATGAAAAAGGACAGGGCTGGGATGAGCAGTACTTC.

The chain combines TRBV7-9 with TRBJ1-2; 7 bases are shared with TRBD1. CDR1 SEHNR and CDR2 FQNEAQ come from the germline V gene (reference sequence). This CDR3 is built from 12 residues. V dropped 6 bases and J dropped 8; count of bases not matched to a gene: 6. In DNA, the CDR3 is TGTGCCAGCAGTGTAACAGGGGAAGGCTACACCTTC. Protein: CASSVTGEGYTF.

The chain recombines TRBV6-5 with TRBJ2-1; D is undetermined. V lost 0 bases to trimming and J lost 6 bases, with 6 bases between them. CDR3 length: 13 residues. The germline gives CDR1 MNHEY, CDR2 SVGAGI. CDR3 amino acids: CASSYSNFNEQFF. DNA for the CDR3: TGTGCCAGCAGTTACTCAAACTTCAATGAGCAGTTCTTC.

The CDR3 nucleotides read TGTGCCAGCAGCCCCAGAAGAAGCTCCTACAATGAGCAGTTCTTC. This gives the protein CASSPRRSSYNEQFF. The V call is TRBV7-2, the J call TRBJ2-1; no firm D call. In germline, CDR1 is SGHTA, CDR2 FQGNSA. The length of the CDR3 is 15 residues. Trimming shortened V by 5 bases and J by 0 bases, and 11 bases separated the two germline ends.

Only a few counts were recorded for this clone. CDR3 DNA: TGTGCCAGCAGTTCGCTGACAGCAGGAAACACCATATATTTT. This sequence encodes CASSSLTAGNTIYF. The gene calls are TRBV28 and TRBJ1-3; weak D call: TRBD1 (5 bases). V shed 4 bases and J shed 4 bases, with 11 bases lying between them. This CDR3 is built from 14 residues. Germline V gives CDR1 MDHEN, CDR2 SYDVKM.

The gene calls are TRBV27 and TRBJ2-1; 8 nucleotides match TRBD2. The CDR3 has 13 amino acids. V trimming: 6 bases; J trimming: 5 bases; junction bases outside the gene matches: 3. Germline lookup yields CDR1 MNHEY and CDR2 SMNVEV (reference sequence). CDR3 loop: CASSKRGNNEQFF. The CDR3 nucleotides are TGTGCCAGCAGCAAGCGGGGGAACAATGAGCAGTTCTTC.

V is TRBV29-1 and J is TRBJ2-5; TRBD2 agrees at 14 bases. Trimming removed 4 bases from V and 5 bases from J; junction bases left unmatched: 0. CDR3 length: 13 amino acids. The germline V gene encodes CDR1 SQVTM and CDR2 ANQGSEA. CDR3 amino acids: CSVGTSGGETQYF. Here the CDR3 DNA reads TGCAGCGTTGGGACTAGCGGGGGGGAGACCCAGTACTTC. Filled out from reference TRBV29-1 and TRBJ2-5, the complete variable domain reads SAVISQKPSRDICQRGTSLTIQCQVDSQVTMMFWYRQQPGQSLTLIATANQGSEATYESGFVIDKFPISRPNLTFSTLTVSNMSPEDSSIYLCSVGTSGGETQYFGPGTRLLVL.

The V call is TRBV10-3, the J call TRBJ2-3, with D unclear. Germline assignment: CDR1 ENHRY and CDR2 SYGVKD. The V gene lost 0 bases and the J gene lost 0 bases, with 16 bases spanning the gap. This CDR3 is 18 amino acids long. The DNA for the CDR3 is TGTGCCATCAGTGAGTCGAAGCTCAGAGAGGCTAGCACAGATACGCAGTATTTT. Its protein product is CAISESKLREASTDTQYF.

This chain joins TRBV11-2 and TRBJ2-1; TRBD2 is a possible D gene (6 bases). Germline V gene lookup returns CDR1 SGHAT and CDR2 FQNNGV. The CDR3 loop spans 16 amino acids. V lost 0 bases and J lost 8, with 17 bases in between. For the CDR3, the DNA is TGTGCCAGCAGCTTAGAACTAGCCCCACCGGGGGATGAGCAGTTCTTC. This codes for CASSLELAPPGDEQFF. The whole variable domain, remainder taken from reference TRBV11-2 and TRBJ2-1, is EAGVAQSPRYKIIEKRQSVAFWCNPISGHATLYWYQQILGQGPKLLIQFQNNGVVDDSQLPKDRFSAERLKGVDSTLKIQPAKLEDSAVYLCASSLELAPPGDEQFFGPGTRLTVL.

In this sample, this clone turned up a few times. This sequence joins TRBV9 and TRBJ2-1; TRBD2 aligns across 8 bases. CDR3 length equals 15 residues. The V gene's germline CDR1 is SGDLS and CDR2 YYNGEE. V shed 4 bases, J shed 2 bases, and the junction held 5 bases outside the gene matches. CDR3 protein: CASSLDGGAYNEQFF. In DNA form, the CDR3 reads TGTGCCAGCAGCTTGGACGGGGGGGCCTACAATGAGCAGTTCTTC.

The chain is built from TRBV2 and TRBJ2-7; 8 bases are shared with TRBD2. V shed 6 bases and J 5 bases; nucleotides not matched to a gene: 15. This CDR3 has 16 residues. Germline V gives CDR1 SNHLY, CDR2 FYNNEI. The CDR3: CASSMTPGLERNEQYF. The CDR3 nucleotides read TGTGCCAGCAGCATGACTCCGGGACTAGAGAGGAACGAGCAGTACTTC.

This chain links TRBV2 with TRBJ1-5; 8 nucleotides agree with TRBD1. Germline CDR1 is SNHLY and CDR2 is FYNNEI. The V gene end was trimmed by 1 base and the J gene end by 6 bases; junction bases not matched to a gene: 2. The CDR3 is 14 residues long. CDR3 nucleotides: TGTGCCAGCAGTGAAGGGACAGGGTCTCAGCCCCAGCATTTT. Residues: CASSEGTGSQPQHF.

The chain couples TRBV5-1 to TRBJ2-2; TRBD2 matches 13 bases. The CDR3 loop spans 16 amino acids. Germline CDR1 and CDR2: SGHRS and YFSETQ. Losses at the gene ends were 3 bases for V and 4 bases for J; bases not matched to a gene: 3. For the CDR3, the DNA is TGCGCCAGCAGCTACGGGACTAGCGGGGCCACCGGGGAGCTGTTTTTT. Translating gives CASSYGTSGATGELFF.

The chain recombines TRBV2 with TRBJ1-4, with D perhaps TRBD1 (6 bases). In germline, CDR1 is SNHLY, CDR2 FYNNEI. Trimming removed 6 bases from V and 7 bases from J, with 15 bases in between. This CDR3 comprises 14 residues. CDR3 sequence (DNA): TGTGCCAGCAGCGGGCCCGAAGGGGGTGAAAAACTGTTTTTT. This gives the protein CASSGPEGGEKLFF.

This sequence joins TRBV28 and TRBJ2-1; 10 bases agree with TRBD1. The CDR3 covers 16 residues. V was pared by 5 bases and J by 5 bases, with 9 bases of the junction left unmatched. Looked up from germline, CDR1 is MDHEN and CDR2 is SYDVKM. The CDR3 loop reads CASSPAGTGANNEQFF. Here the CDR3 DNA reads TGTGCCAGCAGTCCCGCCGGGACAGGGGCGAACAATGAGCAGTTCTTC.

This chain connects TRBV5-4 to TRBJ2-5, with 7 bases that match TRBD2. CDR1 is SGHNT, CDR2 YYREEE, per germline (reference sequence). The trim removed 4 bases at V and 1 base at J, leaving 7 bases unmatched. This CDR3 spans 15 amino acids. The CDR3 reads CASSQSGAPQETQYF. The CDR3 DNA follows: TGTGCCAGCAGCCAAAGCGGGGCGCCCCAAGAGACCCAGTACTTC.

The chain uses TRBV21-1 and TRBJ1-5. TRBV21-1 is assigned pseudogene status. The CDR3 is made up of 16 amino acids. The CDR3 DNA follows: TGTGCCAGCAGAGGAGAAGAGGCTCACTCAAATCAGCCCCAGCATTTT. Its translation: CASRGEEAHSNQPQHF.

CDR3 region: CASSLLEYEQYF. Here the CDR3 DNA reads TGTGCCAGCAGTTTACTAGAGTACGAGCAGTACTTC. The V call is TRBV28, the J call TRBJ2-7; D not resolved. CDR1 and CDR2 from the germline V gene are MDHEN and SYDVKM. The CDR3 has 12 residues. The V end lost 2 bases, the J end lost 4 bases, and 6 bases lay between the germline ends.

On this clone itself: One junction end does not reproduce the germline sequence, and a read error may be involved. V is TRBV2 and J is TRBJ2-2; maybe TRBD2 (6 bases). Per germline, CDR1 SNHLY and CDR2 FYNNEI. The CDR3 covers 16 residues. CDR3 in DNA: TGTGCCAGCACTGAACTTGGCGGGGTGAAAACCGGGGAGCTGTTTTTT. Protein: CASTELGGVKTGELFF.

This clone was counted a few times. The genes are TRBV18 and TRBJ1-2; D is perhaps TRBD1 (5 bases). The CDR3 sequence is 14 residues long. V gave up 1 base and J gave up 6 bases, with 12 bases separating them. Germline CDR1 KGHSH, CDR2 LQKENI. The CDR3 sequence is CASSPLTGEDGYTF. CDR3 sequence (DNA): TGTGCCAGCTCACCACTCACGGGGGAAGATGGCTACACCTTC.

The chain is built from TRBV14 and TRBJ2-7, with D perhaps TRBD1 (5 bases). Germline-derived CDR1 and CDR2 are SGHDN and FVKESK. V shed 6 bases and J shed 0 bases, with 15 bases lying between them. The CDR3 has 15 amino acids. The CDR3 DNA reads as TGTGCCAGCAGATTTTCTGGACATAACTCCTACGAGCAGTACTTC. This codes for CASRFSGHNSYEQYF.

This clone was picked up one time. V gene TRBV15 combines with J gene TRBJ1-2, with D possibly being TRBD1 (5 bases). Per the germline V gene, CDR1 is LNHNV and CDR2 is YYDKDF (reference sequence). V was shortened by 1 base and J by 4 bases, with 13 bases between the two germline ends. CDR3 size: 15 residues. This CDR3 is CATSRVGEGLYGYTF. DNA for the CDR3: TGTGCCACCAGCAGAGTAGGAGAGGGACTCTATGGCTACACCTTC.

The chain uses TRBV5-4 and TRBJ2-7, with 8 bases aligning to TRBD1. From germline, CDR1 is SGHNT and CDR2 YYREEE (reference sequence). The CDR3 is 13 residues long. Unmatched junction bases numbered 2, after V lost 1 base and J lost 5 bases. Here the CDR3 reads CASSLQGADEQYF. The DNA of the CDR3 is TGTGCCAGCAGCTTGCAGGGGGCGGACGAGCAGTACTTC.

This clone was counted a few times. V usage is TRBV23-1 and J usage is TRBJ1-3; TRBD1 matches 7 bases. TRBV23-1 is annotated as an ORF whose role is uncertain. Losses at the gene ends were 2 bases for V and 2 bases for J; bases not matched to a gene: 0. The CDR3 runs 14 residues. The CDR3: CASSQRGPGNTIYF. In nucleotides, the CDR3 is TGCGCCAGCAGTCAAAGGGGGCCTGGAAACACCATATATTTT.

V gene TRBV19 combines with J gene TRBJ2-3, with 9 bases lining up with TRBD1. The CDR3 has 15 amino acids. Unmatched junction bases numbered 3, after V lost 3 bases and J lost 2 bases. Germline V gene data show CDR1 as LNHDA and CDR2 as SQIVND (reference sequence). The CDR3 DNA is TGTGCCAGTAGTATGACAGGGGGGAACACAGATACGCAGTATTTT. Protein sequence: CASSMTGGNTDTQYF.

This chain connects TRBV5-6 to TRBJ2-7; TRBD2 agrees at 10 bases. There are 15 residues in the CDR3. V shed 2 bases and J 5 bases; nucleotides not matched to a gene: 7. The V gene's germline CDR1 is SGHDT and CDR2 YYEEEE. The CDR3 loop is CASSFSPSGGNEQYF. In DNA, the CDR3 is TGTGCCAGCAGCTTTTCGCCTAGCGGGGGAAACGAGCAGTACTTC.

The rearrangement links TRBV2 to TRBJ1-1; tentatively, D is TRBD1 (5 bases). The CDR3 contains 13 residues. Trimming left V 5 bases short and J 5 bases short, with 12 bases between. CDR1 and CDR2 from the germline V gene are SNHLY and FYNNEI. CDR3 residues: CASSSRAKTEAFF. CDR3 DNA sequence: TGTGCCAGCAGTAGCAGGGCTAAAACTGAAGCTTTCTTT.

This clone is medium-sized by share. The CDR3: CASCPGTAVHEQYF. In nucleotides, the CDR3 is TGTGCCAGCTGCCCCGGGACAGCGGTCCACGAGCAGTACTTC. The chain combines TRBV11-2 with TRBJ2-7; 7 positions agree with TRBD1. CDR1 and CDR2 (germline): SGHAT, FQNNGV. V dropped 8 bases and J dropped 5; count of bases not matched to a gene: 12. This CDR3 contains 14 residues.